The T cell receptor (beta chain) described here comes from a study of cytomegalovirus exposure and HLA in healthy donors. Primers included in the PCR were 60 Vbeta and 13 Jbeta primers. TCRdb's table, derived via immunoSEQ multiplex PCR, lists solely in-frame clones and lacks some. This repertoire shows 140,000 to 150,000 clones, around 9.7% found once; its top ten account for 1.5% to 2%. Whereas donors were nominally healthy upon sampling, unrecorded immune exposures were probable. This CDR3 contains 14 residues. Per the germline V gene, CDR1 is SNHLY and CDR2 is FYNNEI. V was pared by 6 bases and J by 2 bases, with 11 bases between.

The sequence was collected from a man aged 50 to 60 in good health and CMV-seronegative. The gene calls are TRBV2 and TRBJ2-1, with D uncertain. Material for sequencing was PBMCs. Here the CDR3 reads CASSPGLPYNEQFF. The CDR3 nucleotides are TGTGCCAGCAGCCCGGGTCTTCCCTACAATGAGCAGTTCTTC. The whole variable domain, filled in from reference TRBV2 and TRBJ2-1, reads EPEVTQTPSHQVTQMGQEVILRCVPISNHLYFYWYRQILGQKVEFLVSFYNNEISEKSEIFDDQFSVERPDGSNFTLKIRSTKLEDSAMYFCASSPGLPYNEQFFGPGTRLTVL.